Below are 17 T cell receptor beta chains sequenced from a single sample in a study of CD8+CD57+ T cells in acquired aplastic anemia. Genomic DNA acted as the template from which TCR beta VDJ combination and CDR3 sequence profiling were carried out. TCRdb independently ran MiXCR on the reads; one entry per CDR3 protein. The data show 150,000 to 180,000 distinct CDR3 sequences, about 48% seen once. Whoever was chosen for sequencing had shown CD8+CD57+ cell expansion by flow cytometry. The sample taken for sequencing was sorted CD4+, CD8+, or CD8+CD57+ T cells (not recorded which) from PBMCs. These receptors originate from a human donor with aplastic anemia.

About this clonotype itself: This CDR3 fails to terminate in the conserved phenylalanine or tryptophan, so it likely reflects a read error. The CDR3 DNA reads as TGTGCCAGCAGTCCAGGGGATGGGGGCTATAATTCACCCCTCCACTTG. Translating it yields CASSPGDGGYNSPLHL. The rearrangement uses TRBV2 and TRBJ1-6; weak D call: TRBD1 (6 bases). V was cut by 5 bases and J by 3 bases, with 14 bases left in between. Germline V gene sequence: CDR1 SNHLY, CDR2 FYNNEI. This CDR3 comprises 16 residues.

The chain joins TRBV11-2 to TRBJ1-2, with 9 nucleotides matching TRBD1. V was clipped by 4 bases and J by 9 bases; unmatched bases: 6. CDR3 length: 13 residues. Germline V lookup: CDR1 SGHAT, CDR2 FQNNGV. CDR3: CASSSGTGSRYTF. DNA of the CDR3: TGTGCCAGCAGCTCAGGGACAGGGAGTCGCTACACCTTC.

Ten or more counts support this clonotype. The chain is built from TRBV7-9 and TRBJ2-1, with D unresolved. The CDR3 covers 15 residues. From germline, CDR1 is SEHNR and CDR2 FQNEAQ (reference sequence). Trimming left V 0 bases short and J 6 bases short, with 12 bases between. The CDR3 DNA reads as TGTGCCAGCAGCTTAGCGGCTTATCGATCCAATGAGCAGTTCTTC. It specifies CASSLAAYRSNEQFF. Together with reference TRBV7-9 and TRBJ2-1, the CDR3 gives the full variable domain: DTGVSQNPRHKITKRGQNVTFRCDPISEHNRLYWYRQTLGQGPEFLTYFQNEAQLEKSRLLSDRFSAERPKGSFSTLEIQRTEQGDSAMYLCASSLAAYRSNEQFFGPGTRLTVL.

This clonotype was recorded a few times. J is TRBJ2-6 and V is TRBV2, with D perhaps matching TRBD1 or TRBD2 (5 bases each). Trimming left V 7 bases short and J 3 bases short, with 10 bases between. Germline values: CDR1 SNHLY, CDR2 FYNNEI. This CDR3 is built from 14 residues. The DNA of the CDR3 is TGTGCCAGCACTGGGGGTCGTGGGGCCAACGTCCTGACTTTC. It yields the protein CASTGGRGANVLTF.

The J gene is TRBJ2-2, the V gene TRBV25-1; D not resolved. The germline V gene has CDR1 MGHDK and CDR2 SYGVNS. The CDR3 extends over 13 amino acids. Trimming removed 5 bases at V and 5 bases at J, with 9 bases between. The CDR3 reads CASSKAGTGELFF. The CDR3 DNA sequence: TGTGCCAGCAGTAAGGCCGGTACCGGGGAGCTGTTTTTT.

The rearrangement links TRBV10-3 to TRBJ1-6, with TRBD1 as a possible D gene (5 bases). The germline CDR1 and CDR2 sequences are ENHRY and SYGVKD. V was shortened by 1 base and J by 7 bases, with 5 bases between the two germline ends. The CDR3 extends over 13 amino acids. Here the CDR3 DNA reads TGTGCCATCAGTGAGTGGGGGAATTCACCCCTCCACTTT. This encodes CAISEWGNSPLHF.

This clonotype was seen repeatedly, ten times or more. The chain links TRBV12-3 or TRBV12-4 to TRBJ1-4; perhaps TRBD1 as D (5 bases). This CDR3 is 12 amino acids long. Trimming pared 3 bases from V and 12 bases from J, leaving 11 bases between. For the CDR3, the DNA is TGTGCCAGCAGTTTCAGGGAAGCAGAACTGTTTTTT. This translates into CASSFREAELFF.

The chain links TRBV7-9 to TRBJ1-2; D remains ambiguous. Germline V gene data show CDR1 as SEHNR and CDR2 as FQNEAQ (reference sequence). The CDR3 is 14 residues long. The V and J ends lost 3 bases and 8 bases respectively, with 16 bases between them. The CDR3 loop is CASSFVGDIQGYTF. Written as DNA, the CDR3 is TGTGCCAGCAGCTTTGTCGGGGATATACAGGGCTACACCTTC.

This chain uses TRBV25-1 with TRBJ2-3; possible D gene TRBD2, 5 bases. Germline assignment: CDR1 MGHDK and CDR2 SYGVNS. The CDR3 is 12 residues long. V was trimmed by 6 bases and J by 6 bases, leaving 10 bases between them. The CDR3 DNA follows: TGTGCCAGCAGCCGGGATTTCGATACGCAGTATTTT. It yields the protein CASSRDFDTQYF.

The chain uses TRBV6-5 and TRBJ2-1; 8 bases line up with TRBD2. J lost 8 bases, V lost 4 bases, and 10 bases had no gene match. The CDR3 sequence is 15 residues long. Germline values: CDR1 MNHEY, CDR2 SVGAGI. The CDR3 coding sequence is TGTGCCAGCAGTTTGAGCGGGGGTCCATTGGATGAGCAGTTCTTC. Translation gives CASSLSGGPLDEQFF.

The CDR3 nucleotides are TGTGCCAGCACCTCGGGCCTAGCGGGCCACGAGCAGTACTTC. This encodes CASTSGLAGHEQYF. The genes are TRBV2 and TRBJ2-7; 8 bases match TRBD2. Germline V gene lookup returns CDR1 SNHLY and CDR2 FYNNEI. Unmatched junction bases numbered 10, after V lost 7 bases and J lost 5 bases. The CDR3 extends over 14 amino acids.

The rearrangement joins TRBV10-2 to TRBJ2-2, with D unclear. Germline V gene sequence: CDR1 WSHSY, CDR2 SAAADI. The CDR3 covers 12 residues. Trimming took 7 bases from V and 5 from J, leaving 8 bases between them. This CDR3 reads CASNGFTGELFF. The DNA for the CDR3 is TGCGCCAGCAATGGCTTTACCGGGGAGCTGTTTTTT.

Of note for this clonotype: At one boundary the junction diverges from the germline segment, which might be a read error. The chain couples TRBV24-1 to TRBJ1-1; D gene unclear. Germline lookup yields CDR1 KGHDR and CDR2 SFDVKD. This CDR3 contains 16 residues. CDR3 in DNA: TGTGCCACCAGTGATTTTGTGGACGGAGACACCACTGACGCTTTCTTT. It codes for CATSDFVDGDTTDAFF.

As DNA, the CDR3 is TGTGCCAGCAGCTTCTCAAGCGGGAGTAAAGATACGCAGTATTTT. Translated, it gives CASSFSSGSKDTQYF. V and J are TRBV5-5 and TRBJ2-3; 8 nucleotides match TRBD2. Trimming removed 2 bases from V and 5 bases from J; junction bases left unmatched: 7. CDR1 is SGHKS, CDR2 YYEKEE, per germline (reference sequence). This CDR3 comprises 15 residues.

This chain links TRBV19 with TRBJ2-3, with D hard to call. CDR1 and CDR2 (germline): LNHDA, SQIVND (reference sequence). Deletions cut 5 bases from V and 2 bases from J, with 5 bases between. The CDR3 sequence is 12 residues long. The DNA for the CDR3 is TGTGCCAGTAGTCAAAACACAGATACGCAGTATTTT. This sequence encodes CASSQNTDTQYF. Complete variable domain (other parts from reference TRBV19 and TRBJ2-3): DGGITQSPKYLFRKEGQNVTLSCEQNLNHDAMYWYRQDPGQGLRLIYYSQIVNDFQKGDIAEGYSVSREKKESFPLTVTSAQKNPTAFYLCASSQNTDTQYFGPGTRLTVL.

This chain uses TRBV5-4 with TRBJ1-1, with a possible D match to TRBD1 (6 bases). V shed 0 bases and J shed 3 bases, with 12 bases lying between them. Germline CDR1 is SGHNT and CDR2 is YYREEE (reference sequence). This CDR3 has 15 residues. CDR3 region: CASSLAQTGHTEAFF. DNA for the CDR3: TGTGCCAGCAGCTTGGCCCAAACAGGGCACACTGAAGCTTTCTTT.

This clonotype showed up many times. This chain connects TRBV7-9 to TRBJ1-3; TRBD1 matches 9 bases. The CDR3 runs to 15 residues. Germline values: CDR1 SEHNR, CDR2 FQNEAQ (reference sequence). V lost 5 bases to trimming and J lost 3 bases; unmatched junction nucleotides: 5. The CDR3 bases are TGTGCCAGCAGCAAAACAGGGGGCGTTGGAAACACCATATATTTT. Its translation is CASSKTGGVGNTIYF.